These T cell receptor beta chains were read from a single sample in a study of T cells in Graves' hyperthyroidism and ophthalmopathy. Using its own MiXCR run on the multiplex PCR reads, TCRdb lists one record per CDR3 protein. The table includes 500,000 to 800,000 distinct CDR3 sequences, less than 45% detected once. The sequenced sample consisted of peripheral blood or thyroid tissue (not recorded which). The receptors originated from an adult man with Graves' disease, either hyperthyroidism or ophthalmopathy (not recorded which). CDR3s include the opening cysteine and the closing phenylalanine or tryptophan. The order of the fields is clone size, V gene, D gene, J gene, CDR3 protein, CDR3 DNA. D genes are given only for firm matches. Not every row has a clone size; where given, it reads once, few, many or a size class.

-,TRBV7-3,-,TRBJ2-6,CASSRDRSGANVLTF,TGTGCCAGCAGCAGAGACCGCTCTGGGGCCAACGTCCTGACTTTC
-,TRBV20-1,-,TRBJ1-5,CSATDSYNQPQHF,TGCAGTGCGACGGACAGTTACAATCAGCCCCAGCATTTT
-,TRBV5-1,-,TRBJ1-4,CASSPRPGDEKLFF,TGCGCCAGCAGCCCCCGCCCAGGTGATGAAAAACTGTTTTTT
few,TRBV19,-,TRBJ1-2,CASSSTPGYGYGYTF,TGTGCCAGTAGTAGTACGCCAGGGTATGGCTATGGCTACACCTTC
once,TRBV7-9,-,TRBJ2-5,CASSVENREYQETQYF,TGTGCCAGCAGCGTTGAAAACAGGGAGTACCAAGAGACCCAGTACTTC
-,TRBV12-5,-,TRBJ2-7,CASGLARRASYEQYF,TGTGCTAGTGGTTTGGCCCGGAGGGCCTCCTACGAGCAGTACTTC
few,TRBV2,-,TRBJ1-5,CASRPGRSNQPQHF,TGTGCCAGCAGGCCGGGACGGAGCAATCAGCCCCAGCATTTT
few,TRBV20-1,-,TRBJ1-1,CSARDAVQLNTETFF,TGCAGTGCTAGAGATGCGGTACAGCTGAACACTGAAACTTTCTTT
-,TRBV29-1,TRBD1,TRBJ1-6,CSVVTGTGIDSPLHF,TGCAGCGTCGTAACCGGGACAGGGATCGATTCACCCCTCCACTTT
many,TRBV7-9,-,TRBJ1-2,CASSPGVTPNYGYTF,TGTGCCAGCAGCCCAGGCGTCACCCCTAACTATGGCTACACCTTC
-,TRBV7-9,TRBD1,TRBJ1-4,CASSALQGALPQKLFF,TGTGCCAGCAGCGCCCTACAGGGGGCGCTTCCTCAGAAACTGTTTTTT
-,TRBV6-5,-,TRBJ1-2,CAGSLGGQPYGYTF,TGTGCCGGCAGTTTAGGAGGCCAGCCTTATGGCTACACCTTC
-,TRBV9,TRBD2,TRBJ2-7,CASSVGGGSTYEQYF,TGTGCCAGCAGCGTAGGTGGCGGGAGTACCTACGAGCAGTACTTC
-,TRBV24-1,TRBD1,TRBJ1-1,CATARDRQNTEAFF,TGTGCCACCGCGAGGGACAGGCAGAACACTGAAGCTTTCTTT
-,TRBV19,TRBD1,TRBJ2-7,CATTPGGGYEQYF,TGTGCCACAACCCCAGGGGGCGGTTACGAGCAGTACTTC
many,TRBV10-3,-,TRBJ1-5,CAISESAASNQPQHF,TGTGCCATCAGTGAGTCTGCGGCTAGCAATCAGCCCCAGCATTTT
few,TRBV2,-,TRBJ1-1,CASSPRGYRNTEAFF,TGTGCCAGCAGTCCTCGCGGGTATCGGAACACTGAAGCTTTCTTT
many,TRBV29-1,-,TRBJ1-2,CSVEGRRYGYTF,TGCAGCGTTGAGGGACGGCGGTATGGCTACACCTTC
-,TRBV5-1,-,TRBJ1-1,CASSSRDRRTEAFF,TGCGCCAGCAGCTCCCGGGACCGGAGGACTGAAGCTTTCTTT
-,TRBV20-1,-,TRBJ1-5,CSVRRGDQPQHF,TGCAGTGTTCGGAGGGGAGATCAGCCCCAGCATTTT
few,TRBV20-1,-,TRBJ1-3,CSAEGQGMENTIYF,TGCAGTGCTGAGGGCCAGGGGATGGAAAACACCATATATTTT
few,TRBV29-1,-,TRBJ2-7,CSVEGLEEGGSYEQYF,TGCAGCGTTGAAGGTTTGGAGGAGGGCGGCTCCTACGAGCAGTACTTC
-,TRBV5-1,TRBD1,TRBJ1-4,CASRRDSRREKLFF,TGCGCCAGCCGACGGGACAGTCGGAGGGAAAAACTGTTTTTT
many,TRBV20-1,-,TRBJ2-5,CSAGKGTTQETQYF,TGCAGTGCTGGCAAGGGCACTACCCAAGAGACCCAGTACTTC
-,TRBV2,TRBD1,TRBJ1-5,CASSATGTGVMEPQHF,TGTGCCAGCAGTGCCACCGGGACAGGGGTTATGGAGCCCCAGCATTTT
-,TRBV5-1,-,TRBJ1-4,CASSVGWTNEKLFF,TGCGCCAGCAGCGTGGGATGGACTAATGAAAAACTGTTTTTT
many,TRBV6-5,-,TRBJ1-6,CASSALPGSDSPLHF,TGTGCCAGCAGTGCTCTTCCAGGGTCGGATTCACCCCTCCACTTT
-,TRBV7-9,TRBD2,TRBJ2-7,CASSLAAGVGQPQQYF,TGTGCCAGCAGCTTAGCGGCGGGGGTAGGCCAGCCCCAGCAGTACTTC
-,TRBV19,TRBD1,TRBJ1-1,CASDTGGAPLAEAFF,TGTGCCAGTGACACAGGGGGCGCCCCGTTGGCTGAAGCTTTCTTT
few,TRBV15,-,TRBJ1-2,CATSRDIQGVNYGYTF,TGTGCCACCAGCAGAGATATACAGGGAGTAAACTATGGCTACACCTTC
-,TRBV29-1,TRBD1,TRBJ1-4,CSVEGQGTNEKLFF,TGCAGCGTTGAAGGACAGGGGACTAATGAAAAACTGTTTTTT
-,TRBV6-5,-,TRBJ1-6,CASSFVGNSPLHF,TGTGCCAGCAGTTTCGTAGGGAATTCACCCCTCCACTTT
-,TRBV6-5,-,TRBJ2-7,CASSYRTVVVHEQYF,TGTGCCAGCAGTTACAGGACAGTTGTAGTCCACGAGCAGTACTTC
few,TRBV27,-,TRBJ2-2,CASSFMSVTGELFF,TGTGCCAGCAGTTTTATGTCAGTCACCGGGGAGCTGTTTTTT
many,TRBV19,-,TRBJ2-7,CASSIDSSSYEQYF,TGTGCCAGTAGTATAGACAGTAGCTCCTACGAGCAGTACTTC
-,TRBV12-3/TRBV12-4,TRBD1,TRBJ2-5,CASSARQGLHSETQYF,TGTGCCAGCAGTGCCCGACAGGGCCTACATTCGGAGACCCAGTACTTC
-,TRBV5-1,-,TRBJ1-6,CASSLGQLSYNSPLHF,TGCGCCAGCAGCTTGGGACAGCTCTCCTATAATTCACCCCTCCACTTT
-,TRBV7-9,TRBD1,TRBJ2-7,CASSFRDRAPEQYF,TGTGCCAGCAGCTTCCGGGACAGGGCGCCCGAGCAGTACTTC
-,TRBV19,-,TRBJ2-6,CASSISGVPGANVLTF,TGTGCCAGTAGTATATCTGGGGTTCCTGGGGCCAACGTCCTGACTTTC
-,TRBV7-9,-,TRBJ1-1,CASNGDAGEAFF,TGTGCCAGCAATGGGGACGCGGGTGAAGCTTTCTTT
-,TRBV7-8,-,TRBJ2-7,CASSFVPGPYEQYF,TGTGCCAGCAGTTTCGTGCCAGGGCCCTACGAGCAGTACTTC